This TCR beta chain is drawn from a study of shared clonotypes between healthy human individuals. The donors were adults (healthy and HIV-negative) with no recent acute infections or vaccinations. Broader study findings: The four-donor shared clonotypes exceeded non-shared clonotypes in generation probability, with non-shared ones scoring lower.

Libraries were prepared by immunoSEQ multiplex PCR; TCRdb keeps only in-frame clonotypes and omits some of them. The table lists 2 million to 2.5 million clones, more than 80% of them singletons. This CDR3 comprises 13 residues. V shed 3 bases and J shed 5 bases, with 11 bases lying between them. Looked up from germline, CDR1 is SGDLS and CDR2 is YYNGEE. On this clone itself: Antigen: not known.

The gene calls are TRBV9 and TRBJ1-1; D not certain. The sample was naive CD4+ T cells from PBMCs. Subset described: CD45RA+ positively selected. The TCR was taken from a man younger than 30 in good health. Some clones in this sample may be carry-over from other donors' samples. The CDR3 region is CASSAGSQTEAFF. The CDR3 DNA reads TGTGCCAGCAGCGCTGGTTCCCAGACTGAAGCTTTCTTT. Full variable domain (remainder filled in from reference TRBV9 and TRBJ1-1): DSGVTQTPKHLITATGQRVTLRCSPRSGDLSVYWYQQSLDQGLQFLIQYYNGEERAKGNILERFSAQQFPDLHSELNLSSLELGDSALYFCASSAGSQTEAFFGQGTRLTVV.